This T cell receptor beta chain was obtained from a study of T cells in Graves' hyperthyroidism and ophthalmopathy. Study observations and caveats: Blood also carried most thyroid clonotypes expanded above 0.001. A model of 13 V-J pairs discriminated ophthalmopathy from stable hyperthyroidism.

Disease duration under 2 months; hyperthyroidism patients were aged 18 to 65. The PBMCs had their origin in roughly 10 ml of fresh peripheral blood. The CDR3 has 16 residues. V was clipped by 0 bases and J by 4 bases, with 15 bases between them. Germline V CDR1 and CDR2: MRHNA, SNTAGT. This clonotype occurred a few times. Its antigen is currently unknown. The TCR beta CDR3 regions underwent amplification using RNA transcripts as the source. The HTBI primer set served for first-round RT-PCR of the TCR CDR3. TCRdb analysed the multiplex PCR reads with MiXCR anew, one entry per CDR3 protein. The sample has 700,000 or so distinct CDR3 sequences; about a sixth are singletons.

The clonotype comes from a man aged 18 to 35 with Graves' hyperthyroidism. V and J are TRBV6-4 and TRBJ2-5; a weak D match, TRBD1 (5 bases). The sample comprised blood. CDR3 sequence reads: CASSDSPGKGRETQYF. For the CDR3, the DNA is TGTGCCAGCAGTGACTCGCCAGGGAAAGGCAGAGAGACCCAGTACTTC.